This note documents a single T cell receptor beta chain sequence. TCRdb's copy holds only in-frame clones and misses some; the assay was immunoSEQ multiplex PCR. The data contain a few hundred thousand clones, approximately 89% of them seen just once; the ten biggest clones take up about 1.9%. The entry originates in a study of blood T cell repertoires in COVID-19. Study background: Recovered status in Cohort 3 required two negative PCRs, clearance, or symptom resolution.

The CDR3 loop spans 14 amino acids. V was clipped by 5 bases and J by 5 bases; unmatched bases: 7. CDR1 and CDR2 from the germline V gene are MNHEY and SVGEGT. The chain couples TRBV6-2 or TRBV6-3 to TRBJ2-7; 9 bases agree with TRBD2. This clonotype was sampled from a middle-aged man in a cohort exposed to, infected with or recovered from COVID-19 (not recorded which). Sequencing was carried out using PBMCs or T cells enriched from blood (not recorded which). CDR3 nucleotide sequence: TGTGCCAGCAGTCGATCTAGCGGGAAGGACGAGCAGTACTTC. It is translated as CASSRSSGKDEQYF.